Presented here are 5 T cell receptor beta chains from one specimen sequenced in a study of Ad26.COV2.S vaccination and SARS-CoV-2 variants (dated by TCRdb to about 2021). The treatment or condition label corresponds to: roughly 20 received Ad26.COV2.S at low or high dose, single or two shots; several received placebo; per-sample allocation not given. For vaccine and placebo recipients, repertoires were sequenced using samples collected on day 63 after the first injection. The protocol used for the library was the immunoSEQ multiplex PCR assay. TCRdb took this table from immuneACCESS and kept in-frame rearrangements with V and J called. Such tables lack part of the clones; where checked against another copy, unresolved V genes explain under half of the gap, and the rest is unexplained. The sample table shows about half a million clones, and roughly nine tenths are seen once. About 1.7% of the sample lies in the top ten.

The starting material was peripheral blood, obtained in a trial of Ad26.COV2.S vaccine versus placebo. The origin of the receptors is a person between 18 and 60 years old who received the Ad26.COV2.S COVID-19 vaccine or a placebo.

This rearrangement joins TRBV2 to TRBJ1-6; TRBD1 is a possible D gene (5 bases). Germline values: CDR1 SNHLY, CDR2 FYNNEI. The germline V and J ends were trimmed by 7 bases and 8 bases, with 15 bases remaining between them. CDR3 length: 14 amino acids. The CDR3 DNA follows: TGTGCCAGCACCGTGGGGGGTTCTTATTCACCCCTCCACTTT. It codes for CASTVGGSYSPLHF.

This clone was observed once. Written as DNA, the CDR3 is TGTGCCAGCAGTTACGTTAAAGACAATCAGCCCCAGCATTTT. Translated: CASSYVKDNQPQHF. The V and J genes are TRBV6-2 or TRBV6-3 and TRBJ1-5; D is unresolved. This CDR3 spans 14 amino acids. Germline CDR1 MNHEY, CDR2 SVGEGT. Trimming removed 2 bases from V and 3 bases from J, with 8 bases in between.

The genes are TRBV3-1 (or the pseudogene TRBV3-2) and TRBJ2-3; D may correspond to TRBD1 or TRBD2 (5 bases each). V lost 0 bases, J lost 1 base, and 14 bases lay in between. CDR3 length equals 17 residues. Germline V lookup: CDR1 LGHDT, CDR2 YNNKEL (reference sequence). In nucleotides, the CDR3 is TGTGCCAGCAGCCAAGACGGATCGGGGACCCGCACAGATACGCAGTATTTT. Translating it yields CASSQDGSGTRTDTQYF.

This clone was detected only a few times. The rearrangement joins TRBV2 to TRBJ1-1; D is unresolved. This CDR3 has 13 residues. The ends were cut back, 4 bases at V and 6 bases at J, with 12 bases in the middle. Germline V CDR1 and CDR2: SNHLY, FYNNEI. The CDR3 nucleotides are TGTGCCAGCAGTGTAGGACCAGAAGCTGAAGCTTTCTTT. Its protein is CASSVGPEAEAFF.

V usage is TRBV5-1 and J usage is TRBJ1-6; the match to TRBD1 covers 9 bases. The CDR3 totals 17 residues. J was trimmed by 9 bases and V by 0 bases; bases with no gene match: 10. Germline CDR1 is SGHRS and CDR2 is YFSETQ. The CDR3 protein is CASSLEQPGQGSSPLHF. The CDR3 nucleotides read TGCGCCAGCAGCTTGGAACAGCCGGGACAGGGTAGTTCACCCCTCCACTTT.